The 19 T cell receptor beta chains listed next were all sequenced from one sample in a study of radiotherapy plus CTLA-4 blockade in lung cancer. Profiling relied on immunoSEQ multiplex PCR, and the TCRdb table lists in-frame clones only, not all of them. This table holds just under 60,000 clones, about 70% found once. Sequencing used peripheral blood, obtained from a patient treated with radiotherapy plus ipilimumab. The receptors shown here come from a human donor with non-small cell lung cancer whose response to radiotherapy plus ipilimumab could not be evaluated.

CDR3 coding DNA: TGTGCCAGCAGTGAATGGACAGGGAGCACAGATACGCAGTATTTT. Its translation: CASSEWTGSTDTQYF. The V and J genes are TRBV6-1 and TRBJ2-3; 8 nucleotides line up with TRBD1. The CDR3 totals 15 residues. Germline CDR1 reads MNHNS; CDR2 reads SASEGT. V dropped 2 bases and J dropped 0; count of bases not matched to a gene: 1.

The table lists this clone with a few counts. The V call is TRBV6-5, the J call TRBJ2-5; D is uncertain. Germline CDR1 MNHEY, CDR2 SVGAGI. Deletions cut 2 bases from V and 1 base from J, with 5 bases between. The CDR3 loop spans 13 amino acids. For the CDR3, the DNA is TGTGCCAGCAGTTACCCCGGCCAAGAGACCCAGTACTTC. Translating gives CASSYPGQETQYF.

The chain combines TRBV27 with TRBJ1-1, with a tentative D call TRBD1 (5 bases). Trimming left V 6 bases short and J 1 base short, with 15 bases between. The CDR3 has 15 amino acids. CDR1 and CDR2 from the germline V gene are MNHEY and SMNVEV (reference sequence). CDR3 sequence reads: CASRAPQVQNTEAFF. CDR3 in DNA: TGTGCCAGCAGGGCCCCACAGGTTCAGAACACTGAAGCTTTCTTT.

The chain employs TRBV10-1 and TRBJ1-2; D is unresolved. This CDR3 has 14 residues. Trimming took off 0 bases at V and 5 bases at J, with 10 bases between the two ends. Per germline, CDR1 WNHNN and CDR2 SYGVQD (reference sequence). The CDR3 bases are TGCGCCAGCAGTGAGTCGCCCGGGAAGTATGGCTACACCTTC. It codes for CASSESPGKYGYTF.

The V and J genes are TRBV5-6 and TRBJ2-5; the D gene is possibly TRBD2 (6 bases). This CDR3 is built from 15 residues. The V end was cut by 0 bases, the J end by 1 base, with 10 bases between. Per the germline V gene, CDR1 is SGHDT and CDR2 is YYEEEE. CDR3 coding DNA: TGTGCCAGCAGCTTGGGGGGCGGGACCCAAGAGACCCAGTACTTC. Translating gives CASSLGGGTQETQYF.

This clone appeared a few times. The CDR3 nucleotides are TGTGCCATCAGACAGGGGGCAAGCGGGGAGCTGTTTTTT. Amino acids: CAIRQGASGELFF. The rearrangement joins TRBV10-3 to TRBJ2-2; 9 bases agree with TRBD1. The germline gives CDR1 ENHRY, CDR2 SYGVKD. J lost 7 bases, V lost 6 bases, and 3 bases had no gene match. There are 13 residues in the CDR3.

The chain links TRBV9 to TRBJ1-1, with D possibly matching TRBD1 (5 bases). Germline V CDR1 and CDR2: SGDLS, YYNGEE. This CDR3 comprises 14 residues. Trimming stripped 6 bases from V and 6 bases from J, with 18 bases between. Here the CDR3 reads CASTLLPGRSEAFF. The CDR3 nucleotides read TGTGCCAGCACCCTCCTCCCAGGGAGGTCTGAAGCTTTCTTT.

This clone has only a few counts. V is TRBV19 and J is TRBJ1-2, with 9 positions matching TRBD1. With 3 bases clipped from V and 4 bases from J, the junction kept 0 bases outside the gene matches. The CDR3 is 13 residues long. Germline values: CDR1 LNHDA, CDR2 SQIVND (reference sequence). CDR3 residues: CASSMGQGYGYTF. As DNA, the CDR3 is TGTGCCAGTAGTATGGGACAGGGCTATGGCTACACCTTC.

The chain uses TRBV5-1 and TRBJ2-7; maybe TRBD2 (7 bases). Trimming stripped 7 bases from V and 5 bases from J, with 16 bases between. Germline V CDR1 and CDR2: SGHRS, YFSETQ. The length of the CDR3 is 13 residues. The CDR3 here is CASGRGAGNEQYF. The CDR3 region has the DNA TGCGCCAGCGGACGGGGGGCGGGTAACGAGCAGTACTTC.

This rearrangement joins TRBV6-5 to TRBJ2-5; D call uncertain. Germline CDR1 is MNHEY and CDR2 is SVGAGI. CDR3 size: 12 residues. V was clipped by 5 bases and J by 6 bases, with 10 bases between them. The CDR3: CASSPTRKTQYF. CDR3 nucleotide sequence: TGTGCCAGCAGTCCCACAAGAAAGACCCAGTACTTC.

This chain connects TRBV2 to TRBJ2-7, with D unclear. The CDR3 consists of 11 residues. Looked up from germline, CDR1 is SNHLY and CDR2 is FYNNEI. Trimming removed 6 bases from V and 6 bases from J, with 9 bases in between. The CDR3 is CASRELSEQYF. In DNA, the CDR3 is TGTGCCAGCAGGGAACTTAGCGAGCAGTACTTC.

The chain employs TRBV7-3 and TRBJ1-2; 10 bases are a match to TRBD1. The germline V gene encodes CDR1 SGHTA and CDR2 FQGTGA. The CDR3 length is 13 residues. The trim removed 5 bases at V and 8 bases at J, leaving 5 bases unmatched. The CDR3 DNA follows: TGTGCCAGCAGCCCCGGACAGGGGGTAGGCTACACCTTC. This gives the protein CASSPGQGVGYTF.

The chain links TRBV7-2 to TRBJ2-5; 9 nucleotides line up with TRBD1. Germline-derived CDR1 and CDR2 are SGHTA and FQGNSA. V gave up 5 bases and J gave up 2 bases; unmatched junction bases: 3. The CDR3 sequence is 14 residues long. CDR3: CASSPDRGQETQYF. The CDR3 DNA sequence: TGTGCCAGCAGCCCGGACAGGGGACAAGAGACCCAGTACTTC. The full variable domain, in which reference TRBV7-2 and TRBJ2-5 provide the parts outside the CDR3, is GAGVSQSPSNKVTEKGKDVELRCDPISGHTALYWYRQSLGQGLEFLIYFQGNSAPDKSGLPSDRFSAERTGGSVSTLTIQRTQQEDSAVYLCASSPDRGQETQYFGPGTRLLVL.

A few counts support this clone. The CDR3 DNA is TGTGCCAGCAGTCGCAGCGGGACTAACTATGGCTACACCTTC. Translating gives CASSRSGTNYGYTF. The gene calls are TRBV6-5 and TRBJ1-2, with D uncertain. Germline-derived CDR1 and CDR2 are MNHEY and SVGAGI. This CDR3 has 14 residues. V lost 5 bases and J 0 bases, leaving 10 bases between the germline ends.

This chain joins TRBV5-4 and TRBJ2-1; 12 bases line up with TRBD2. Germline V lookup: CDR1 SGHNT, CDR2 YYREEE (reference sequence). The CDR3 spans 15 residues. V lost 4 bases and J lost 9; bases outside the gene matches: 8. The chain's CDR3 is CASSPWTSGIGEQFF. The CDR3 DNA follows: TGTGCCAGCAGCCCCTGGACTAGCGGGATTGGTGAGCAGTTCTTC.

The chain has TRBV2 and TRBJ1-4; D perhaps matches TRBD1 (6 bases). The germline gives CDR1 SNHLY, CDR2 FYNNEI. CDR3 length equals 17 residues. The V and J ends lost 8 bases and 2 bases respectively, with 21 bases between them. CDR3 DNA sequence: TGTGCCAGCTACCCCTCGGACGCGGGGGCGACTAATGAAAAACTGTTTTTT. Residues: CASYPSDAGATNEKLFF.

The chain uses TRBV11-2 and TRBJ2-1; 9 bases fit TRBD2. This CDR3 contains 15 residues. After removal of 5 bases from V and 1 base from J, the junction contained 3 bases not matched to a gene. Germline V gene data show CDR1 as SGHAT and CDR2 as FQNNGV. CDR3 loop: CASSGSGSSYNEQFF. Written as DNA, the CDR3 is TGTGCCAGCAGCGGTAGCGGGAGTTCCTACAATGAGCAGTTCTTC.

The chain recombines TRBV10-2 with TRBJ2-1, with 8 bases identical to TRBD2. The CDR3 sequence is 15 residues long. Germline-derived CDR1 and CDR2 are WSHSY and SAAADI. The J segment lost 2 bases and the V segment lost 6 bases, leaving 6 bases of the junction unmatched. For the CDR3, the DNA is TGCGCCAGCAGCTTGCTTAGCGGGACCTACAATGAGCAGTTCTTC. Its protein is CASSLLSGTYNEQFF.

Written as DNA, the CDR3 is TGTGCCAGCAGCTTAAGCCCAACTAGCTCCTACGAGCAGTACTTC. It encodes CASSLSPTSSYEQYF. V and J are TRBV11-2 and TRBJ2-7; D might be TRBD2 (5 bases). V was trimmed by 2 bases and J by 0 bases, leaving 11 bases between them. The CDR3 runs to 15 residues. The germline CDR1 and CDR2 sequences are SGHAT and FQNNGV.